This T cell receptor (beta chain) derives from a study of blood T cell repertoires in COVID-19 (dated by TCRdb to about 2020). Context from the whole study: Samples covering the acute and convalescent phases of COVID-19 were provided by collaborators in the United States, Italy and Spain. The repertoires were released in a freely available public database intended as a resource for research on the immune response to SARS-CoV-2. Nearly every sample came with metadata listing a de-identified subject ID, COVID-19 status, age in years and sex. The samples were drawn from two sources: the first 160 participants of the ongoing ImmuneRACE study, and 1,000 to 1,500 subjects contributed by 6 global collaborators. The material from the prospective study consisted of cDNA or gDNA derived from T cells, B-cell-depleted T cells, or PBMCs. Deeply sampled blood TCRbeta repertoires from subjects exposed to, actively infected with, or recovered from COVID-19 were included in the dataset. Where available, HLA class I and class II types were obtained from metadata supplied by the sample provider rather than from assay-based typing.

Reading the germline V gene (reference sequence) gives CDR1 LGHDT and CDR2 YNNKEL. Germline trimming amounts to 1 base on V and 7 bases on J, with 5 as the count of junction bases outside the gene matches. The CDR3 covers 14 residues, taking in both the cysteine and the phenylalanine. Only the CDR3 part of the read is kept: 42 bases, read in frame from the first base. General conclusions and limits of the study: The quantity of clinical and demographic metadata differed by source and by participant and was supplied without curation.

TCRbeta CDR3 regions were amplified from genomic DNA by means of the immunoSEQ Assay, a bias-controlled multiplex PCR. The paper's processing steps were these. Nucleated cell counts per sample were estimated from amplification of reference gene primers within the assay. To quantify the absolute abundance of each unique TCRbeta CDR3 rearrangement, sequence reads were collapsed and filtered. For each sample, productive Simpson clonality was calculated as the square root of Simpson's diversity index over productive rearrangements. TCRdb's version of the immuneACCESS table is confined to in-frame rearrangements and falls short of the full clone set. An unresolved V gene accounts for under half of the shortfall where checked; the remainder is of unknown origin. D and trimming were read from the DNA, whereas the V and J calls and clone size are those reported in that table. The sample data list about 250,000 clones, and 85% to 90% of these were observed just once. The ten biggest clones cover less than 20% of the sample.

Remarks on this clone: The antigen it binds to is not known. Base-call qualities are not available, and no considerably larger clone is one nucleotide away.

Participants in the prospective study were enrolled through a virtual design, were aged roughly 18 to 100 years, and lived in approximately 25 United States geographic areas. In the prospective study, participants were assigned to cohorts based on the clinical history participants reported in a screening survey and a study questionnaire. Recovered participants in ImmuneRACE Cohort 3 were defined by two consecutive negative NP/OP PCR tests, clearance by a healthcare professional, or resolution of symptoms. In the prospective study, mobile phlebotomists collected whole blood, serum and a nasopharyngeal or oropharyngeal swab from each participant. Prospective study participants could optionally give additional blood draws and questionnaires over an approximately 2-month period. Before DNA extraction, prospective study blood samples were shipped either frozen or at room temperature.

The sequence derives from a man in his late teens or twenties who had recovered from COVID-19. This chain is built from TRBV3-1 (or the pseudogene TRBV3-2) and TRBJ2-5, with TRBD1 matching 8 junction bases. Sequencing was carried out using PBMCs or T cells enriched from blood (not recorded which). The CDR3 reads CASSQAGGLGTQYF. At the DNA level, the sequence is TGTGCCAGCAGCCAAGCAGGGGGCCTGGGGACCCAGTACTTC.